These 14 T cell receptor beta chains originate from one sample sequenced in a study of blood T cell repertoires in COVID-19. Only in-frame clones appear in the TCRdb table, and some are missing; sequencing was by immunoSEQ multiplex PCR. This table has around 160,000 clones, 82% appearing once. Sequencing used peripheral blood. All receptors come from a human donor with acute or convalescent COVID-19. The donor label of this sample is uncertain.

This clone was seen a handful of times. The chain couples TRBV19 to TRBJ2-1; D unclear. The CDR3 length is 15 residues. In germline, CDR1 is LNHDA, CDR2 SQIVND (reference sequence). V was cut by 3 bases and J by 6 bases, with 15 bases left in between. The CDR3 DNA reads TGTGCCAGTAGTATCTACCAGATTCCGGGCAATGAGCAGTTCTTC. Amino acid sequence: CASSIYQIPGNEQFF.

This chain joins TRBV11-3 and TRBJ2-5; 10 nucleotides align to TRBD2. V lost 5 bases to trimming and J lost 0 bases; unmatched junction nucleotides: 3. Germline assignment: CDR1 SGHNT and CDR2 YENEEA. The CDR3 spans 15 residues. The CDR3 nucleotides are TGTGCCAGCAGCCCGGGACTAGCGAACCAAGAGACCCAGTACTTC. This encodes CASSPGLANQETQYF.

V and J are TRBV4-1 and TRBJ1-1, with D maybe TRBD1 (6 bases). V lost 4 bases, J lost 1 base, and 28 bases lay in between. From germline, CDR1 is MGHRA and CDR2 YSYEKL. This CDR3 has 20 residues. The CDR3 DNA reads as TGCGCCAGCAGCCCACCCATCGGGAACCCCCCGGGACAATGGAACACTGAAGCTTTCTTT. It yields the protein CASSPPIGNPPGQWNTEAFF.

CDR3 region: CAWTRDILQIPHGYTF. The DNA of the CDR3 is TGTGCCTGGACCCGGGACATCTTACAAATCCCACATGGCTACACCTTC. V usage is TRBV30 and J usage is TRBJ1-2; TRBD1 is a possible D gene (6 bases). The CDR3 runs to 16 residues. Germline-derived CDR1 and CDR2 are GTSNPN and SVGIG (reference sequence). V was pared by 4 bases and J by 6 bases, with 24 bases between.

In this sample, this clone turned up a few times. V gene TRBV19 combines with J gene TRBJ1-2; 9 bases fit TRBD1. This CDR3 contains 13 residues. From germline, CDR1 is LNHDA and CDR2 SQIVND (reference sequence). Trimming at V came to 6 bases and at J to 3 bases, leaving 2 bases not matched to a gene. The CDR3 nucleotides read TGTGCCAGTAGCGGACAGGGGCACTATGGCTACACCTTC. It codes for CASSGQGHYGYTF. The whole variable domain, remainder taken from reference TRBV19 and TRBJ1-2, is DGGITQSPKYLFRKEGQNVTLSCEQNLNHDAMYWYRQDPGQGLRLIYYSQIVNDFQKGDIAEGYSVSREKKESFPLTVTSAQKNPTAFYLCASSGQGHYGYTFGSGTRLTVV.

As regards this clone: Other DNA sequences in the same sample also yield this CDR3. The chain uses TRBV29-1 and TRBJ1-1; D is undetermined. The CDR3 is 10 amino acids. Germline loops: CDR1 SQVTM, CDR2 ANQGSEA. V was pared by 5 bases and J by 2 bases, with 3 bases between. The DNA for the CDR3 is TGCAGCGTTCGTAACACTGAAGCTTTCTTT. Its protein product is CSVRNTEAFF. Variable domain in full (rest from reference TRBV29-1 and TRBJ1-1): SAVISQKPSRDICQRGTSLTIQCQVDSQVTMMFWYRQQPGQSLTLIATANQGSEATYESGFVIDKFPISRPNLTFSTLTVSNMSPEDSSIYLCSVRNTEAFFGQGTRLTVV.

The J gene is TRBJ1-2, the V gene TRBV6-5; possible D gene TRBD1, 5 bases. This CDR3 spans 14 amino acids. Germline lookup yields CDR1 MNHEY and CDR2 SVGAGI. Deletions cut 6 bases from V and 3 bases from J, with 14 bases between. CDR3 residues: CASSAGYGDYGYTF. CDR3 DNA sequence: TGTGCCAGCAGCGCAGGGTACGGCGACTATGGCTACACCTTC.

The chain is built from TRBV18 and TRBJ1-3, with D possibly being TRBD1 (5 bases). The germline gives CDR1 KGHSH, CDR2 LQKENI. V was pared by 0 bases and J by 2 bases, with 20 bases between. This CDR3 is built from 19 residues. CDR3 DNA: TGTGCCAGCTCACCACCGGGTGCATTGCAGGGCCCTCCTGGAAACACCATATATTTT. Translating it yields CASSPPGALQGPPGNTIYF.

The sample holds one count of this clone. The chain carries TRBV6-5 and TRBJ2-7; maybe TRBD2 (7 bases). V shed 2 bases and J shed 2 bases, with 13 bases lying between them. Germline CDR1 is MNHEY and CDR2 is SVGAGI. This CDR3 has 15 residues. In DNA form, the CDR3 reads TGTGCCAGCAGTTACAGTCGGGGGGCGGCCTACGAGCAGTACTTC. Amino acids: CASSYSRGAAYEQYF.

The chain couples TRBV19 to TRBJ1-2; D gene uncertain. This CDR3 comprises 15 residues. Trimming removed 7 bases from V and 0 bases from J, with 15 bases in between. CDR1 and CDR2 from the germline V gene are LNHDA and SQIVND (reference sequence). CDR3 residues: CASTSEVPPNYGYTF. The DNA of the CDR3 is TGTGCCAGTACCTCAGAGGTCCCCCCTAACTATGGCTACACCTTC.

The V call is TRBV7-6, the J call TRBJ1-1, with no clear D. The V and J ends lost 0 bases and 0 bases respectively, with 11 bases between them. Per the germline V gene, CDR1 is SGHVS and CDR2 is FNYEAQ. The CDR3 is made up of 16 amino acids. The CDR3 sequence: CASSLARTGVNTEAFF. Here the CDR3 DNA reads TGTGCCAGCAGCTTAGCTAGGACGGGAGTGAACACTGAAGCTTTCTTT.

The CDR3 region is CSASRGRQGSNQPQHF. The CDR3 bases are TGCAGTGCTAGTCGGGGGAGACAGGGGAGCAATCAGCCCCAGCATTTT. The rearrangement links TRBV20-1 to TRBJ1-5; 8 nucleotides agree with TRBD1. Unmatched junction bases numbered 8, after V lost 3 bases and J lost 1 base. Germline CDR1 is DFQATT and CDR2 is SNEGSKA (reference sequence). The CDR3 runs 16 residues.

The gene calls are TRBV11-3 and TRBJ2-3; TRBD2 matches at 7 bases. This CDR3 is built from 13 residues. V shed 4 bases, J shed 5 bases, and the junction held 3 bases outside the gene matches. The germline V gene has CDR1 SGHNT and CDR2 YENEEA. The CDR3 DNA is TGTGCCAGCAGCTCCGCGGGGGAAGATACGCAGTATTTT. This codes for CASSSAGEDTQYF.

This clone turned up a few times. This sequence joins TRBV29-1 and TRBJ1-5, with TRBD1 matching over 8 bases. The germline gives CDR1 SQVTM, CDR2 ANQGSEA. This CDR3 is 13 amino acids long. V trimming: 6 bases; J trimming: 2 bases; junction bases outside the gene matches: 3. The CDR3 reads CSVKQGGNQPQHF. CDR3 coding DNA: TGCAGCGTCAAACAGGGGGGCAATCAGCCCCAGCATTTT.